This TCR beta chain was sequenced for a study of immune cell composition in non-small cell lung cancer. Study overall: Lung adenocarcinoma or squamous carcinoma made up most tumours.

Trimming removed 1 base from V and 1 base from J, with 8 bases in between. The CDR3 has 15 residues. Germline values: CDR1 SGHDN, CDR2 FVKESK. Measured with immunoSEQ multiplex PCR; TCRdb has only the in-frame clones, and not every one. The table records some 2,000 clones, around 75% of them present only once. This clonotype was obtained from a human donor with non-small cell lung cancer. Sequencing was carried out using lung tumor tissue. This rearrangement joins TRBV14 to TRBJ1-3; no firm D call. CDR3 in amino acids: CASSQASLSGNTIYF. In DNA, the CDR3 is TGTGCCAGCAGCCAAGCTAGCCTGTCTGGAAACACCATATATTTT.